Detailed here is one T cell receptor beta chain. This specimen comes from a study of blood T cell repertoires in COVID-19. About the study: The samples span acute and convalescent COVID-19 from the United States, Italy and Spain. T cells, B-cell-depleted T cells, or PBMCs supplied cDNA or gDNA.

Per germline, CDR1 MDHEN and CDR2 SYDVKM. CDR3 length: 13 amino acids. V lost 6 bases, J lost 2 bases, and 10 bases lay in between. As handled by the study authors: Estimated nucleated cell counts came from reference gene primer amplification. Profiled with immunoSEQ multiplex PCR; TCRdb holds only in-frame clones, not every one. That table supplies the V and J calls and clone size; D and trimming were determined from the DNA. Of some 78,000 clones in the sample, nearly 90% were seen once. The V call is TRBV28, the J call TRBJ1-2, with a tentative D call TRBD1 (6 bases). The sample taken for sequencing was peripheral blood. The TCR sequence derives from a woman of 80 years or more with active or convalescent COVID-19. The CDR3 DNA reads as TGTGCCAGCAGATATGACAGGAACTATGGCTACACCTTC. Translated: CASRYDRNYGYTF.